Detailed here is one TCR beta chain. Its antigen is not known. The CDR3 runs 15 residues. The V gene's germline CDR1 is SNHLY and CDR2 FYNNEI. V gave up 8 bases and J gave up 4 bases; unmatched junction bases: 11. The record originates from a study of graft-versus-host responses after intestinal transplantation. This table comes from immunoSEQ multiplex PCR, and its TCRdb copy is limited to in-frame clones, with some not included. This repertoire shows 65,000 to 90,000 clones, more than 70% found once; its top ten account for roughly 2.5%. The sample was unstimulated CD8+ T cells sorted from spleen or lymph node cells, taken before intestinal transplant. This clonotype was obtained from a human donor who received an intestinal transplant. The chain employs TRBV2 and TRBJ2-1, with TRBD2 identical over 7 bases. The CDR3 spells CASGTTLGLYNEQFF. The CDR3, as DNA: TGTGCCAGCGGGACTACCCTGGGGCTTTACAATGAGCAGTTCTTC.